This TCR beta chain emerged from a study of cytomegalovirus exposure and HLA in healthy donors (dated by TCRdb to about 2017). Some background on the complete study: In an earlier analysis of roughly 590 of the donors, around 300 Gb of sequence data and 90 million to 120 million unique TCR beta sequences from about 179 million T cells were reported. In addition to the first cohort of 650 to 800 subjects, a separate validation cohort of about 120 different subjects was used. The T cell repertoires of 700 or so subjects were profiled by immunosequencing and related to cytomegalovirus serostatus. On average, over 200,000 unique TCR beta nucleotide sequences were sequenced per donor among several hundred genotyped donors of the cohort, with 15% to 20% of those sequences being non-productive. A later analysis re-examined previously published TCR beta repertoires from about 700 donors and added high-resolution HLA genotyping to investigate patterns of TCR occurrence. Of the roughly 400 genotyped donors, over 80% were placed in the genetic ancestry cluster associated with self-reported Caucasian donors. Typing coverage varied by locus: about 620-630 donors for A, B, C, DRB1 and DQB1; roughly 520 for DQA1; about 600 for DPA1; around 490 for DPB1. To predict cytomegalovirus infection status, the study combined high-throughput TCR immunosequencing, statistical association of individual TCRs with disease status, and machine learning. Genome-wide SNP genotypes for about 65% of the 666 donors were used in a later genetic analysis, which treated that subset as a discovery cohort. Donor age, sex, ethnicity and CMV serostatus were compiled alongside the repertoire data. Roughly 300 gigabases of sequencing data and tens of millions of unique TCR sequences were included in an early release covering roughly 700 HLA-typed donors. HLA typing included class I and class II loci at four-digit resolution. All discovery cohort repertoires had been generated on a single sequencing platform. Rather than using new phenotypic data, the later analysis identified candidate immune exposures from TCR beta sequences and from how often those sequences occurred across donors. An earlier analysis of 450 to 750 of the donors used high-throughput TCR beta sequencing to judge whether each TCR beta V gene segment behaved as functional or pseudogenic. The study was designed to test whether signatures of past pathogen exposure could be identified by cataloging public T cell receptors. About five DR-DQ haplotypes were handled as single units for association and clustering, since linkage in the cohort was strong.

A word on this clone: Its antigen has not been determined. There are no base qualities to consult, and no much larger clone falls within one base.

The cohort was made up of 650 to 700 healthy bone marrow donors. Cohort members were all nominally healthy when sampled, although unrecorded immune exposures were likely present. The donor was CMV seronegative and belonged to the group of 350 to 400 seronegative cohort members. Every donor gave a peripheral blood sample, and the peripheral blood mononuclear cells from that sample were used for TCR beta sequencing. Genomic DNA extraction from the blood cell samples was performed with the Qiagen DNeasy Blood Extraction Kit. Libraries were constructed by the immunoSEQ multiplex PCR assay. For the multiplex PCR, a mixture combining 60 forward primers for TCR Vbeta segments and 13 reverse primers for TCR Jbeta segments was used. A multiplex PCR assay on genomic DNA amplified the CDR3 region of rearranged TCR beta genes. The amplified TCR beta libraries were sequenced on the Illumina HiSeq System as 87-base-pair reads. Concerning the study's data processing: Across the 500 to 850 repertoires, a later analysis counted some 80 million unique TCR beta chains, approximately 10 million of which were shared by at least two donors. Raw reads were error-corrected and collapsed into unique sequences with a nearest-neighbor algorithm that merged closely related sequences to remove PCR and sequencing errors. V, D and J gene segments were assigned by aligning CDR3 sequences to IMGT reference sequences. For a sequence to be retained, a match of at least six nucleotides to both a V gene segment and a J gene segment was required. A rearrangement counted as productive if the CDR3 had no stop codons and remained in frame with V and J, and every other rearrangement counted as non-productive. CDR3 was defined according to IMGT convention as the region running from the second conserved V-encoded cysteine to the conserved J-encoded phenylalanine. In an earlier analysis of around 640 of the donors, sequences lacking an unambiguous match to a single V gene segment were excluded. In an earlier analysis of a few hundred of the donors, a V segment was called functional when productive rearrangements were above 56.7%, and segregating when the standard deviation between donors exceeded 5%. A statistical classification framework was developed to diagnose cytomegalovirus status using the catalog of TCR beta chain sequences. V and J gene assignment, in a later analysis, came from comparing TCR nucleotide sequences with IMGT/GENE-DB human TR gene sequences. A later analysis assigned CDR3 sequences and most-parsimonious VDJ recombination scenarios with the TCRdist pipeline. A later analysis defined each TCR beta chain by its CDR3 amino acid sequence plus V-gene family, and excluded reads lacking a unique V-gene family. As a way to deal with suspected cross-contamination and a sequencing artifact, a later analysis dropped hundreds of nucleotide sequences that were highly shared and had low generation probability. In a later analysis, a clonal expansion index was calculated for each public chain from normalized within-repertoire ranks of inferred template counts. A later analysis computed generation probabilities with a VDJ recombination model fitted to out-of-frame rearrangements, and checked the results against IGoR. In a later analysis, TCR-TCR, TCR-HLA and TCR-CMV co-occurrence was scored with hypergeometric tests, and a repertoire-size bias correction was applied to TCR pairs. To estimate false discovery rates, a later analysis permuted the HLA or CMV assignments 20 times. In a later analysis, co-occurring TCRs were grouped using DBSCAN, with TCRdist sequence similarity added in when clustering inside HLA-allele-positive subsets. Repertoires with fewer than 30,000 or more than 120,000 public chains, plus five repertoires with anomalous nucleotide sharing, were excluded from co-occurrence clustering. TCRdb retrieved this table from immuneACCESS and kept in-frame rearrangements only. Not all clones are present; in checked studies, unresolved V genes account for under half, and no reason is known for the remainder. The V and J calls and clone size were taken over from that table, and D and trimming were inferred from the DNA. The sample has around 150,000 clones on record, around 69% of them singletons. The ten largest account for around 1.4% of the sample.

Measured from the cysteine to the phenylalanine, the CDR3 is 14 residues long. Only the CDR3 DNA is retained, 42 bases long and in frame from the first base. For CDR1 and CDR2, the germline V gene lists SGHRS and YFSETQ. V is clipped by 4 bases and J by 4 bases, and the sequence between their germline boundaries is 13 bases long. Results the study describes overall, beyond this receptor: Presence/absence analyses assumed roughly uniform sequencing depth across donors, an assumption that may not hold. Correlated functional status among segregating V segments might reflect linkage disequilibrium, but an unknown experimental factor could not be ruled out. Because some donors lacked HLA typing at each locus, the association tests relied only on the typed subset. In a later analysis, the rate of TCR association differed among HLA loci, with DRB1 alleles having the most associated TCRs and HLA-C alleles having the fewest. The cohort was sequenced for TCR beta chains only, and without alpha or paired-chain data the features that could be detected were limited. In vitro tests confirmed that a few of the cytomegalovirus-associated TCR beta chains recognize cytomegalovirus antigens. Cytomegalovirus status was reported to be diagnosed by the classifier with high specificity and sensitivity in both the original and validation cohorts. Strong co-occurrence of HLA alleles, especially DR and DQ, made assigning TCR associations to individual alleles difficult. Specific HLA alleles were associated with 18,000 or so TCR beta sequences at a false discovery rate of 0.05 in a later analysis. Several of the top co-occurrence clusters appeared to be linked to parvovirus B19, influenza, CMV and Epstein-Barr virus, according to a later analysis. Because counts were too low, about 15 rarely observed V segments, including chromosome 9 orphons, were left out of the earlier analysis of 587 of the donors. Compared with the approximately 700-donor mean, donors in an Asian-associated ancestry cluster had fewer N-insertions in productive TCRs, according to a later genetic analysis. The study listed 164 TCR beta chains as associated with cytomegalovirus. A further reported finding was that TCR beta sequences accurately predicted the HLA-A and HLA-B alleles for most subjects in the first cohort. Immune exposure information for the cohort was limited to CMV serostatus. A cluster of highly shared sequence variants was judged likely to represent a technical artifact of the sequencing pipeline. Across donors, most TCR sequences were observed very rarely, whereas some public TCRs were present in many individuals. In a later analysis, HLA-associated TCR beta chains were found to be more clonally expanded and to have lower generation probabilities than equally common non-associated chains. In an earlier analysis of about 550 of the donors, most TCR beta V segments were observed in productive rearrangements about 87% or about 30% of the time, broadly matching IMGT annotations. V-gene and J-gene trimming of TCR beta chains was associated with a missense DCLRE1C variant in a later genetic analysis, and the association was replicated in an independent cohort. Some IMGT-functional V segments, including TRBV6-2 and TRBV6-3, could not be told apart with the 87-base-pair reads, so those segments were excluded. According to a later analysis, most CMV-associated TCR beta chains appeared to be HLA-restricted, and the HLA associations seemed to be driven largely by CMV exposure. The authors suggested that the approach could potentially be generalized to other disease states and immunological phenotypes.

The sequencing input was PBMCs. Here the chain combines TRBV5-1 and TRBJ2-3, with the D gene call left open. The TCR sequence derives from a man in his sixties in good health and CMV-seronegative. The base sequence is TGCGCCAGCAGCCGAGTGGTTACGGCAGATACGCAGTATTTT. It translates to CASSRVVTADTQYF.